The entry that follows covers one TCR beta chain sequence. What it binds is not known. The data are from a study of shared clonotypes between healthy human individuals. Study-level findings and limits: The study generally estimated greater richness for naive than memory subsets. Sharing across four donors was seen in approximately 5.2% of naive CD4 clonotypes.

CD45RO-negative, CCR7-selected cells formed the naive CD8 fraction, which excluded terminally differentiated effector memory CD45RA+ cells. Original processing methods: In the immunoSEQ data, sequences were junction-only and lacked quality scores, so filtering differed. Using immunoSEQ multiplex PCR, the repertoire was profiled, and TCRdb retains in-frame clones only, with some absent. V, J and clone size were drawn from that table, and D and trimming were deduced from the DNA. The repertoire holds about 2 million clones, with approximately 95% as singletons. The V end was cut by 4 bases, the J end by 6 bases, with 9 bases between. The CDR3 is 12 residues long. Germline assignment: CDR1 SGDLS and CDR2 YYNGEE.

The receptor was derived from a man between 18 and 35 years old in good health. Input material: naive CD8+ T cells sorted from blood. The chain is built from TRBV9 and TRBJ2-3; the D is unclear. This CDR3 reads CASSLNSDTQYF. The CDR3 coding sequence is TGTGCCAGCAGCCTCAACTCCGATACGCAGTATTTT. Filled out from reference TRBV9 and TRBJ2-3, the complete variable domain reads DSGVTQTPKHLITATGQRVTLRCSPRSGDLSVYWYQQSLDQGLQFLIQYYNGEERAKGNILERFSAQQFPDLHSELNLSSLELGDSALYFCASSLNSDTQYFGPGTRLTVL.